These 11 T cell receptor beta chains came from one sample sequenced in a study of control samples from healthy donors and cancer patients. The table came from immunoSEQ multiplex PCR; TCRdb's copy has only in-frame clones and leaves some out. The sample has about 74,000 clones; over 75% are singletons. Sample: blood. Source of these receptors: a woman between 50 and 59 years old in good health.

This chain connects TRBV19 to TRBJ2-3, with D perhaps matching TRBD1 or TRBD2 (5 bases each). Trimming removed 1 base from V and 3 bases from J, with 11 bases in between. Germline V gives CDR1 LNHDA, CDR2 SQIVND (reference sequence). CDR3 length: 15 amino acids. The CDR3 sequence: CASSIGFGATDTQYF. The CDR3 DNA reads TGTGCCAGTAGTATAGGGTTCGGGGCGACAGATACGCAGTATTTT. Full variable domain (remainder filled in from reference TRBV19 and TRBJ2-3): DGGITQSPKYLFRKEGQNVTLSCEQNLNHDAMYWYRQDPGQGLRLIYYSQIVNDFQKGDIAEGYSVSREKKESFPLTVTSAQKNPTAFYLCASSIGFGATDTQYFGPGTRLTVL.

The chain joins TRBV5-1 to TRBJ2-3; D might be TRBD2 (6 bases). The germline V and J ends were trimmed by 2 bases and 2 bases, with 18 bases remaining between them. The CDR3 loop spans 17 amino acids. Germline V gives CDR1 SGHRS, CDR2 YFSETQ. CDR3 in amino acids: CASSFRLNSGPTDTQYF. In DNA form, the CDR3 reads TGCGCCAGCAGCTTCCGTTTAAATAGCGGCCCCACAGATACGCAGTATTTT.

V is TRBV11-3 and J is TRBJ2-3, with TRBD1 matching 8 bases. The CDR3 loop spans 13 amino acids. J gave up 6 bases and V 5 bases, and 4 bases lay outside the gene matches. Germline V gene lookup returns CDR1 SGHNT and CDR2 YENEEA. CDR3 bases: TGTGCCAGCAGCCGGACAGGGCCCGATACGCAGTATTTT. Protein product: CASSRTGPDTQYF. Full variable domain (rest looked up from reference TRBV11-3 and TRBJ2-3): EAGVVQSPRYKIIEKKQPVAFWCNPISGHNTLYWYLQNLGQGPELLIRYENEEAVDDSQLPKDRFSAERLKGVDSTLKIQPAELGDSAVYLCASSRTGPDTQYFGPGTRLTVL.

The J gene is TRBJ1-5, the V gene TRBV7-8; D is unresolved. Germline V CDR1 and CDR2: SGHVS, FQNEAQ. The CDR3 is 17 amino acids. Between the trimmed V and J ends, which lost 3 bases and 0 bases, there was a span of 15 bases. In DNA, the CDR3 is TGTGCCAGCAGCTTTGGGCCATCCCGCAATAGCAATCAGCCCCAGCATTTT. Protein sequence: CASSFGPSRNSNQPQHF.

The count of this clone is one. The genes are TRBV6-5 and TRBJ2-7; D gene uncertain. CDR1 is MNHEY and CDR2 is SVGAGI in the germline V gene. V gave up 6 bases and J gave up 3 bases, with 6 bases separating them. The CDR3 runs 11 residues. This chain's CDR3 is CASSWGYEQYF. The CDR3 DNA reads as TGTGCCAGCAGCTGGGGCTACGAGCAGTACTTC.

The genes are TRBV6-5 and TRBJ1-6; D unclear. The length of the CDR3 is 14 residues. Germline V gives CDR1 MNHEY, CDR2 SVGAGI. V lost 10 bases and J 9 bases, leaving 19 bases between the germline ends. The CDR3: CATLQELGFSPLHF. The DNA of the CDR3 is TGTGCCACCCTCCAGGAGCTGGGTTTTTCACCCCTCCACTTT.

CDR3 bases: TGTGCCAGCAGCTTAGGGTTAGAGAGCGAGCAGTACTTC. This translates into CASSLGLESEQYF. The rearrangement uses TRBV11-2 and TRBJ2-7; no definite D call. CDR3 length: 13 residues. Germline lookup yields CDR1 SGHAT and CDR2 FQNNGV. The ends were cut back, 1 base at V and 6 bases at J, with 10 bases in the middle.

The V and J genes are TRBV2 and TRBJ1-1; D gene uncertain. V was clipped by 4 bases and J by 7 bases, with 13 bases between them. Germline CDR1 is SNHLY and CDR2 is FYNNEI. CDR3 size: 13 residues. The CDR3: CASSVFKEVEAFF. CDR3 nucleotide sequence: TGTGCCAGCAGTGTATTCAAAGAAGTTGAAGCTTTCTTT.

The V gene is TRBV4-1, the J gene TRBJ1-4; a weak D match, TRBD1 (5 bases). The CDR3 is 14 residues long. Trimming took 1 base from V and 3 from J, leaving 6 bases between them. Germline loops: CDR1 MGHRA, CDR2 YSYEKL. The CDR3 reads CASSQGGSNEKLFF. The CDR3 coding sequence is TGCGCCAGCAGCCAAGGGGGGTCTAATGAAAAACTGTTTTTT.

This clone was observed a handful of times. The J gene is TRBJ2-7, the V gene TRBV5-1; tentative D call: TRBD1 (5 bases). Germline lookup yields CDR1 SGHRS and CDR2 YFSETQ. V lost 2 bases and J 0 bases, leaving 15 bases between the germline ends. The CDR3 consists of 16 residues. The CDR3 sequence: CASSLSSQGSSYEQYF. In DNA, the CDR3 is TGCGCCAGCAGCTTATCATCCCAGGGATCCTCCTACGAGCAGTACTTC.

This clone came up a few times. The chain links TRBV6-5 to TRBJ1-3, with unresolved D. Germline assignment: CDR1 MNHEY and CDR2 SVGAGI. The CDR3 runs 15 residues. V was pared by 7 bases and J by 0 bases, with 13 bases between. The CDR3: CASTSFRTSGNTIYF. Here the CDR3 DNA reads TGTGCCAGCACCTCGTTCCGGACCTCTGGAAACACCATATATTTT.